This entry features one T cell receptor beta chain sequence. No cognate antigen has been identified for it. Per-base qualities were not stored, and no clone one base away is much larger. TCRbeta CDR3 regions were amplified from genomic DNA by means of the immunoSEQ Assay, a bias-controlled multiplex PCR. Under the source paper's analysis protocol: Within the assay, amplification of reference gene primers was used to estimate how many nucleated cells each sample contained. Sequence reads were collapsed and filtered to measure the absolute abundance of every unique TCRbeta CDR3 rearrangement. For each sample, productive Simpson clonality was calculated by taking the square root of Simpson's diversity index across productive rearrangements. TCRdb's version of the immuneACCESS table is confined to in-frame rearrangements and falls short of the full clone set. An unresolved V gene accounts for under half of the shortfall where checked; the remainder is of unknown origin. V and J calls and clone size are copied from that table; D and trimming were computed from the DNA. Counted in this sample were about 21,000 clones; roughly 80% of them appeared once. The ten most abundant clones make up 2.5% to 4% of the sample.

The entry originates in a study of blood T cell repertoires in COVID-19 (dated by TCRdb to the early 2020s). The study in broad terms: Samples from collaborators originated in the United States, Italy and Spain and spanned both the acute and convalescent phases of COVID-19. The prospective study material was composed of cDNA or gDNA derived from T cells, B-cell-depleted T cells, or PBMCs. Subjects who had been exposed to COVID-19, were actively infected with it, or had recovered from it provided the deeply sampled blood TCRbeta repertoires that made up the dataset. The repertoires were released in a freely available public database meant as a resource for research on the immune response to SARS-CoV-2. Samples were obtained from the ongoing ImmuneRACE study (first 160 participants) and from about 1,300 subjects provided by 6 global collaborators. A de-identified subject ID, COVID-19 status, age in years and sex were almost always included in the sample metadata. HLA class I and class II types, where available, came from metadata supplied by the sample provider rather than from assay-based typing.

Study-wide findings and limitations: Clinical and demographic metadata were provided uncurated, with the amount varying by source and participant.

The collaborating institutions used their own protocols to collect whole blood in K2EDTA tubes. For TCRbeta analysis, collaborator samples were shipped as frozen whole blood, as isolated PBMCs, or as DNA extracted from either sample type. The CDR3 sequence holds 17 residues, the cysteine and phenylalanine included. Only the CDR3 part of the read is kept: 51 bases, read in frame from the first base. V and J lose 5 bases and 1 base, and a span of 19 bases separates them. The germline V gene yields SGHVS for CDR1 and FNYEAQ for CDR2. The V gene is TRBV7-6 and the J gene is TRBJ2-3, with no reliable assignment of the D segment. This receptor was obtained from a man aged 35 to 55 with acute or convalescent COVID-19. The sequencing sample was made of peripheral blood. The CDR3 loop reads CASSRDPLGPGTDTQYF. At the DNA level, the sequence is TGTGCCAGCAGCCGTGATCCCCTAGGTCCAGGCACAGATACGCAGTATTTT.